This TCR beta chain was observed in a study of vaccination and CD4 T cells after COVID-19. Study in general: Sampling that followed vaccination took place a median about 75 days after dose two, within a range of 14 to 241.

Study observations and caveats: Researchers report that a median approximately 85% of reactive clones in convalescent patients surfaced only post-vaccination.

Treatment given: approximately nine-day PBMC culture with coronavirus spike peptide pools or control peptides (ViraFEST assay). A few million PBMCs per well were cultured with 9 to 10 IU/ml IL-2 and 7.5 to 10 ug/ml peptide pools. Negative selection yielded CD4+ T cells from day-10 cultures. Sequenced with the Oncomine TCR Beta short-read assay was DNA taken from cultured CD4+ T cells. Each CDR3 protein is one row after TCRdb ran MiXCR on the PCR reads. The data show more than 10,000 distinct CDR3 sequences, roughly 29% seen once. On this clonotype itself: Its antigen is unknown.

The CDR3 spans 17 residues. Germline V CDR1 and CDR2: SGHNT, YENEEA. Deletions cut 1 base from V and 0 bases from J, with 13 bases between. The material sequenced was CD4+ T cells from blood, cultured in vitro, taken after SARS-CoV-2 vaccination. This chain joins TRBV11-3 and TRBJ2-1; D is unresolved. This receptor was identified in a human donor who had recovered from COVID-19. Here the CDR3 DNA reads TGTGCCAGCAGCTTAGGTTCCCCCGAGAGCTCCTACAATGAGCAGTTCTTC. It codes for CASSLGSPESSYNEQFF.